This T cell receptor (beta chain) originates from a study of blood T cell repertoires in COVID-19. Study-wide context: Specimens from acute and convalescent COVID-19 originated in the United States, Italy and Spain. Sample material is recorded as cDNA or gDNA derived from T cells, B-cell-depleted T cells, or PBMCs.

This CDR3 comprises 19 residues. The germline V gene encodes CDR1 MNHNS and CDR2 SASEGT. Trimming took 1 base from V and 16 from J, leaving 35 bases between them. TCRdb's copy holds only in-frame clones and misses some; the assay was immunoSEQ multiplex PCR. The sample includes roughly 100,000 clones, about 77% seen only once; the top ten take 8.5% to 10%. The chain links TRBV6-1 to TRBJ1-5; possible D gene TRBD1, 6 bases. Sequenced: peripheral blood. The clonotype comes from a woman older than 75 with acute or convalescent COVID-19. CDR3 sequence reads: CASSEVRPGRAGEERKRHF. In DNA, the CDR3 is TGTGCCAGCAGTGAAGTAAGGCCCGGGAGGGCAGGGGAAGAACGGAAGCGACATTTT.